A single TCR beta chain is shown here with its context. Treatment-naive patients with stable or active relapsing-remitting disease were the multiple sclerosis controls. FACS was used to enrich TEMRA cells, whereas the CD8+ and CD4+ T cells were obtained by negative isolation. The data stem from a study of CD8 T cells in Susac syndrome. Random-hexamer reverse transcription was applied to roughly 0.5 to 1 ug RNA. In TCRdb, the immunoSEQ multiplex PCR reads were re-called with MiXCR into one record per CDR3 protein. This sample has about 430,000 distinct CDR3 sequences; approximately 85% occur once, and the top ten carry approximately 0.12%. Sequencing was carried out using CD8+ T cells from PBMCs. This clonotype originated in a human donor with multiple sclerosis.

The CDR3 region has the DNA TGTGCTAGTGGTTTCTCTACCGGGACAGGGGGCTCCTACGAGCAGTACTTC. It encodes CASGFSTGTGGSYEQYF. The chain recombines TRBV12-5 with TRBJ2-7, with TRBD1 identical over 11 bases. V lost 3 bases, J lost 0 bases, and 7 bases stayed unmatched. The germline V gene encodes CDR1 LGHNT and CDR2 FRNRAP. The CDR3 spans 17 residues.